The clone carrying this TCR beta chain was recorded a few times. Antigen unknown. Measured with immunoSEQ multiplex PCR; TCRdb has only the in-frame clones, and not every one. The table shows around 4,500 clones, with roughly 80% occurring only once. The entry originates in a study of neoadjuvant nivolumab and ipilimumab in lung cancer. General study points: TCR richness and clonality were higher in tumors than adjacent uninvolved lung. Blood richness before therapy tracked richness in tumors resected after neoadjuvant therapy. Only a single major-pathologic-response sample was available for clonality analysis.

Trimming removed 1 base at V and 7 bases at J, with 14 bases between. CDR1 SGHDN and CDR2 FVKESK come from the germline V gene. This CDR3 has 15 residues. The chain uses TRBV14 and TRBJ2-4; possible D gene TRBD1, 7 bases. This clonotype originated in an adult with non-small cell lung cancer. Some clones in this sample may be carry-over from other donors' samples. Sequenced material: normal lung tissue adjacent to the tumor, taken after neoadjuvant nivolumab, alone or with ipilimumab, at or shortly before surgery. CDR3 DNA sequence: TGTGCCAGCAGCCAAGCGGAGGGGGCTCGGAACATTCAGTACTTC. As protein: CASSQAEGARNIQYF.